Shown below are 19 T cell receptor beta chains from a single sample sequenced in a study of response to subunit inactivated influenza vaccine. TCRdb independently ran MiXCR on the RT-PCR reads; one entry per CDR3 protein. The table shows just over 300,000 distinct CDR3 sequences, with 22% occurring only once. The sequencing here drew on PBMCs from blood, taken 21 months after vaccination. Receptors originate from a man between 50 and 75 years old who received an inactivated influenza vaccine.

The sample holds a few counts of this clonotype. J is TRBJ1-5 and V is TRBV20-1; the match to TRBD1 covers 8 bases. The CDR3 extends over 13 amino acids. The ends lost 4 bases at V and 7 bases at J; junction bases unmatched: 6. Germline assignment: CDR1 DFQATT and CDR2 SNEGSKA (reference sequence). The CDR3 reads CSATGQGDQPQHF. The CDR3 DNA is TGCAGTGCTACAGGACAGGGTGACCAGCCCCAGCATTTT.

In its sample, this clonotype was seen many times. The genes are TRBV11-2 and TRBJ2-1, with D tentatively TRBD1 or TRBD2 (5 bases each). The CDR3 extends over 15 amino acids. V was clipped by 5 bases and J by 3 bases, with 14 bases between them. CDR1 and CDR2 (germline): SGHAT, FQNNGV. CDR3 nucleotide sequence: TGTGCCAGCAGCCTGGGACCGGATAGCTACAATGAGCAGTTCTTC. Encoded protein: CASSLGPDSYNEQFF.

This clonotype was found a few times. The rearrangement uses TRBV5-1 and TRBJ1-2, with D possibly being TRBD1 (5 bases). The CDR3 runs 15 residues. Germline CDR1 and CDR2: SGHRS and YFSETQ. The V end was cut by 0 bases, the J end by 2 bases, with 11 bases between. CDR3 loop: CASSLEIGANYGYTF. CDR3 in DNA: TGCGCCAGCAGCTTGGAAATTGGGGCCAACTATGGCTACACCTTC.

The chain joins TRBV28 to TRBJ2-2, with D perhaps assigned TRBD1 or TRBD2 (5 bases each). Germline lookup yields CDR1 MDHEN and CDR2 SYDVKM. The CDR3 contains 14 residues. V lost 6 bases, J lost 5 bases, and 13 bases lay in between. DNA for the CDR3: TGTGCCAGCAGGAGGGGAGTTGGTACCGGGGAGCTGTTTTTT. Protein product: CASRRGVGTGELFF.

The chain recombines TRBV6-1 with TRBJ2-1; 7 bases fit TRBD2. After removal of 10 bases from V and 6 bases from J, the junction contained 9 bases not matched to a gene. CDR1 and CDR2 (germline): MNHNS, SASEGT. This CDR3 is built from 13 residues. The CDR3 loop is CATLGGFANEQFF. In DNA form, the CDR3 reads TGTGCCACCCTGGGGGGGTTTGCCAATGAGCAGTTCTTC.

Regarding this clonotype: This clone may be a read error of a much larger clone one base away. This chain connects TRBV11-2 to TRBJ1-2, with 11 bases identical to TRBD1. There are 16 residues in the CDR3. Germline CDR1 reads SGHAT; CDR2 reads FQNNGV. CDR3 nucleotides: TGTGCCAGCAGCCCCCTTTGGGACAGGGGGGACTATCGCTACACCTTC. Translated, it gives CASSPLWDRGDYRYTF.

This clonotype was picked up many times. V and J are TRBV5-8 and TRBJ1-5; D may be TRBD1 (5 bases). Trimming shortened V by 0 bases and J by 3 bases, and 10 bases separated the two germline ends. CDR3 length equals 15 residues. CDR1 and CDR2 from the germline V gene are SGHTS and YDEGEE. CDR3 nucleotide sequence: TGTGCCAGCAGCTTGGCGGGGGTCCTCAATCAGCCCCAGCATTTT. Residues: CASSLAGVLNQPQHF. Combining the CDR3 with reference TRBV5-8 and TRBJ1-5 gives the whole variable domain EAGVTQSPTHLIKTRGQQATLRCSPISGHTSVYWYQQALGLGLQFLLWYDEGEERNRGNFPPRFSGRQFPNYSSELNVNALELEDSALYLCASSLAGVLNQPQHFGDGTRLSIL.

The chain has TRBV4-3 and TRBJ2-4; D might be TRBD2 (5 bases). CDR1 LGHNA and CDR2 YSLEER come from the germline V gene. This CDR3 contains 17 residues. The germline V and J ends were trimmed by 0 bases and 8 bases, with 20 bases remaining between them. CDR3 nucleotides: TGCGCCAGCAGCCAAGAACTACCGGGATCCCGGTCGGACATTCAGTACTTC. Translation: CASSQELPGSRSDIQYF.

The rearrangement links TRBV20-1 to TRBJ2-3; 7 nucleotides align to TRBD1. With V trimmed by 7 bases and J by 6 bases, 13 bases remained unmatched. This CDR3 has 14 amino acids. Per germline, CDR1 DFQATT and CDR2 SNEGSKA (reference sequence). Here the CDR3 reads CSVGPTGRPDTQYF. The DNA for the CDR3 is TGCAGTGTAGGACCGACAGGGCGTCCCGATACGCAGTATTTT.

This clonotype was recorded a few times. The V gene is TRBV20-1, the J gene TRBJ2-7; 8 bases align to TRBD2. Per the germline V gene, CDR1 is DFQATT and CDR2 is SNEGSKA (reference sequence). V gave up 8 bases and J gave up 3 bases; unmatched junction bases: 3. The CDR3 covers 11 residues. CDR3 coding DNA: TGCAGTTTAGCGGGAAACTACGAGCAGTACTTC. Amino acids: CSLAGNYEQYF.

This clonotype was detected only a few times. The gene calls are TRBV6-2 or TRBV6-3 and TRBJ1-1; no reliable D call. Germline-derived CDR1 and CDR2 are MNHEY and SVGEGT. CDR3 length: 13 residues. V lost 2 bases, J lost 11 bases, and 15 bases lay in between. The CDR3 reads CASSYRHGKWAFF. CDR3 nucleotide sequence: TGTGCCAGCAGTTACAGACACGGCAAGTGGGCTTTCTTT.

The V gene is TRBV5-1, the J gene TRBJ1-6, with 7 positions matching TRBD1. Germline CDR1 is SGHRS and CDR2 is YFSETQ. CDR3 length: 15 amino acids. After removal of 4 bases from V and 4 bases from J, the junction contained 5 bases not matched to a gene. The CDR3: CASSGGQIYNSPLHF. CDR3 nucleotide sequence: TGCGCCAGCAGCGGGGGACAGATATATAATTCACCCCTCCACTTT.

The V gene is TRBV5-6, the J gene TRBJ1-3; 9 bases match TRBD1. The germline V gene encodes CDR1 SGHDT and CDR2 YYEEEE. The ends lost 4 bases at V and 4 bases at J; junction bases unmatched: 9. CDR3 length: 16 amino acids. CDR3: CASSPYRGQRGNTIYF. CDR3 bases: TGTGCCAGCAGCCCGTACAGGGGGCAGAGAGGAAACACCATATATTTT.

The chain links TRBV4-3 to TRBJ2-7; D is possibly TRBD2 (6 bases). CDR1 is LGHNA and CDR2 is YSLEER in the germline V gene. The CDR3 length is 15 residues. Trimming left V 0 bases short and J 3 bases short, with 12 bases between. In nucleotides, the CDR3 is TGCGCCAGCAGCCAAGATGCTTGGGACTTCTACGAGCAGTACTTC. Its protein product is CASSQDAWDFYEQYF.

The chain joins TRBV12-3 or TRBV12-4 to TRBJ1-5; 8 nucleotides align to TRBD1. J was trimmed by 6 bases and V by 1 base; bases with no gene match: 5. CDR3 length: 15 residues. CDR3: CASSLGTGSVQPQHF. CDR3 DNA sequence: TGTGCCAGCAGTTTAGGGACAGGGTCGGTTCAGCCCCAGCATTTT.

The V gene is TRBV6-2 or TRBV6-3, the J gene TRBJ1-5, with TRBD1 identical over 7 bases. J was trimmed by 2 bases and V by 7 bases; bases with no gene match: 11. The CDR3 is 16 residues long. CDR1 and CDR2 (germline): MNHEY, SVGEGT. CDR3 sequence reads: CASTPGRGRGNQPQHF. CDR3 in DNA: TGTGCCAGCACCCCAGGGAGGGGGCGCGGCAATCAGCCCCAGCATTTT.

This clonotype was counted at least ten times. The genes are TRBV5-1 and TRBJ1-4, with D possibly matching TRBD1 (6 bases). There are 14 residues in the CDR3. V lost 4 bases and J lost 7, with 14 bases in between. Germline loops: CDR1 SGHRS, CDR2 YFSETQ. DNA for the CDR3: TGCGCCAGCAGCCCTGGAACAGGGACTGAAAAACTGTTTTTT. Its translation is CASSPGTGTEKLFF.

This clonotype has only a few counts. The rearrangement uses TRBV20-1 and TRBJ2-5; 7 bases are a match to TRBD2. The CDR3 consists of 12 residues. The junction had 5 bases not matched to a gene; V was cut back by 6 bases and J by 4 bases. Germline lookup yields CDR1 DFQATT and CDR2 SNEGSKA (reference sequence). CDR3: CSAGGMRETQYF. The DNA for the CDR3 is TGCAGTGCGGGGGGGATGAGAGAGACCCAGTACTTC.

This clonotype was counted many times. The chain uses TRBV29-1 and TRBJ1-5; no clear D gene. This CDR3 is built from 14 residues. With 1 base removed from V and 3 bases from J, the gap between germline ends came to 10 bases. Looked up from germline, CDR1 is SQVTM and CDR2 is ANQGSEA. The CDR3 region is CSVEVADPNQPQHF. CDR3 sequence (DNA): TGCAGCGTTGAAGTGGCGGATCCCAATCAGCCCCAGCATTTT. Full variable domain (outside the CDR3, taken from reference TRBV29-1 and TRBJ1-5): SAVISQKPSRDICQRGTSLTIQCQVDSQVTMMFWYRQQPGQSLTLIATANQGSEATYESGFVIDKFPISRPNLTFSTLTVSNMSPEDSSIYLCSVEVADPNQPQHFGDGTRLSIL.